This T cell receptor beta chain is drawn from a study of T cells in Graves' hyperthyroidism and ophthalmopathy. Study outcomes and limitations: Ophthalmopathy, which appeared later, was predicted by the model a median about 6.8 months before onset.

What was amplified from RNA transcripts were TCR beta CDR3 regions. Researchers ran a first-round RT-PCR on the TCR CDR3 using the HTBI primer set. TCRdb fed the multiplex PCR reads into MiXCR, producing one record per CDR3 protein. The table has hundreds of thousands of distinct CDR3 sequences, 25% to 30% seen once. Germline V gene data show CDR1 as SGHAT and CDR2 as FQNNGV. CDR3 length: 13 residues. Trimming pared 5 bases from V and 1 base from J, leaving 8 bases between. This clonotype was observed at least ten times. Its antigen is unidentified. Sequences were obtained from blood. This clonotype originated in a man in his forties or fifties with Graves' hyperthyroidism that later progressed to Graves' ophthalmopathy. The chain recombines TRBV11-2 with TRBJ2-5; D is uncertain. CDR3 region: CASSPPIQETQYF. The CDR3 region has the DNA TGTGCCAGCAGCCCCCCGATCCAAGAGACCCAGTACTTC.